This record covers a single TCR beta chain. This sample is drawn from a study of OX40 agonist ivuxolimab in advanced cancers. Blood sampling was done at baseline, cycle 4 day 1, and cycle 7 day 1. Only in-frame clones appear in the TCRdb table, and some are missing; sequencing was by immunoSEQ multiplex PCR. The repertoire has under 85,000 clones, about 88% of them found once; the top ten carry more than 0.45%. CDR3 length: 13 amino acids. Trimming took off 5 bases at V and 4 bases at J, with 9 bases between the two ends. The germline V gene has CDR1 SGHTA and CDR2 FQGNSA. The receptor's source is an adult with an advanced solid tumor such as melanoma, head and neck, liver or kidney cancer. The chain is built from TRBV7-2 and TRBJ1-5, with a possible D match to TRBD1 (5 bases). Sequencing was performed on CD4+ or CD8+ T cells sorted from blood, taken in a trial of the OX40 agonist ivuxolimab. CDR3 sequence (DNA): TGTGCCAGCAGCCCAGGGATGAATCAGCCCCAGCATTTT. Its translation is CASSPGMNQPQHF.